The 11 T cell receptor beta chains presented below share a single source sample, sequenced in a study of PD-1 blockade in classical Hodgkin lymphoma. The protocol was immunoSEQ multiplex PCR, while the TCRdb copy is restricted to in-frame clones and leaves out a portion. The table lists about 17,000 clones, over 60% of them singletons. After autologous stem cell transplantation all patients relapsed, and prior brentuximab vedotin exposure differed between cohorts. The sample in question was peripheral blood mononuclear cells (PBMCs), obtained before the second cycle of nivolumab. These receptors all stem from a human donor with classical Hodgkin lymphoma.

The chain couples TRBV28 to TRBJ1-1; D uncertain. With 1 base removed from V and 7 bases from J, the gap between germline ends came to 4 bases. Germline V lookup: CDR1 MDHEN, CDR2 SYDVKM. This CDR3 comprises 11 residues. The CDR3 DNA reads TGTGCCAGCAGTTTATCCGGTGAAGCTTTCTTT. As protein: CASSLSGEAFF.

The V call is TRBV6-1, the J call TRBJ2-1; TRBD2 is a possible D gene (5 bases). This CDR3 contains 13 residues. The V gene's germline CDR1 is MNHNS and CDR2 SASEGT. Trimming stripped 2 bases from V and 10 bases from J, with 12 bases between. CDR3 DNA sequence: TGTGCCAGCAGTGAAACTCGGCCGGGGGAGCAGTTCTTC. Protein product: CASSETRPGEQFF.

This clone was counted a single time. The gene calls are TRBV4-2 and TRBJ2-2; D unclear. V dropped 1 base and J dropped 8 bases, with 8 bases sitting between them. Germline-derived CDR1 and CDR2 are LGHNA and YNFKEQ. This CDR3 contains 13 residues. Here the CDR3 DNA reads TGTGCCAGCAGCCAAGTCGGTTATGGGGAGCTGTTTTTT. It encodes CASSQVGYGELFF.

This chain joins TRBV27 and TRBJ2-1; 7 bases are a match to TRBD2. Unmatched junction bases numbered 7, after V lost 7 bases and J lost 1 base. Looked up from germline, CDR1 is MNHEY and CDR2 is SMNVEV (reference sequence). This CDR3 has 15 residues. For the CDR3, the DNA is TGTGCCAGCACTATGGGGGGGGTTTCCTACAATGAGCAGTTCTTC. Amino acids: CASTMGGVSYNEQFF.

DNA of the CDR3: TGTGCCAGCAGTTACAAGGACAGGGTAGATCAGCCCCAGCATTTT. Its translation: CASSYKDRVDQPQHF. This chain uses TRBV6-7 with TRBJ1-5, with 8 bases identical to TRBD1. TRBV6-7 is marked as an open reading frame, function uncertain. CDR3 size: 15 residues. J gave up 5 bases and V 2 bases, and 5 bases lay outside the gene matches.

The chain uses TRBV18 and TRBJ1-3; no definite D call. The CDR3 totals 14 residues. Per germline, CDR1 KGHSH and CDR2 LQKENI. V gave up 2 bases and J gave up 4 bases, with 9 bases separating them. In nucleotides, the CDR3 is TGTGCCAGCTCACCAGGTGGTTCGGGAAACACCATATATTTT. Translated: CASSPGGSGNTIYF.

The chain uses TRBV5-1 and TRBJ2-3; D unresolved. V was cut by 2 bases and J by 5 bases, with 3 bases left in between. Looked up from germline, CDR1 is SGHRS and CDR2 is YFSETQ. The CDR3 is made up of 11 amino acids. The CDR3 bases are TGCGCCAGCAGCTTCAGAGATACGCAGTATTTT. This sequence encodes CASSFRDTQYF.

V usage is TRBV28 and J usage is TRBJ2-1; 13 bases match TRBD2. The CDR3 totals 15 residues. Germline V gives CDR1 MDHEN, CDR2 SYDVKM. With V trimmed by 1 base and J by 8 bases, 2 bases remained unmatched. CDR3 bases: TGTGCCAGCAGTTTATTCGGGACTAGCGGGGATGAGCAGTTCTTC. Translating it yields CASSLFGTSGDEQFF.

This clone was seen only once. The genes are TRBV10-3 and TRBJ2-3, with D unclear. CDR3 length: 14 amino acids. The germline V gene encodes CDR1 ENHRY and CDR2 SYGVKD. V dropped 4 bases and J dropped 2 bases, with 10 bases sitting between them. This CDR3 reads CAISADSLTDTQYF. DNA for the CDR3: TGTGCCATCAGTGCTGACTCTCTCACAGATACGCAGTATTTT.

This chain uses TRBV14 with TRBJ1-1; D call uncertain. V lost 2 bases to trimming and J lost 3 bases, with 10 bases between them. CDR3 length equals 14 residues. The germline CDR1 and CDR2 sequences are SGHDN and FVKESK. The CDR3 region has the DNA TGTGCCAGCAGCCAATCGGCAGGTTACACTGAAGCTTTCTTT. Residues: CASSQSAGYTEAFF. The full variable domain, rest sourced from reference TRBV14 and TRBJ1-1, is EAGVTQFPSHSVIEKGQTVTLRCDPISGHDNLYWYRRVMGKEIKFLLHFVKESKQDESGMPNNRFLAERTGGTYSTLKVQPAELEDSGVYFCASSQSAGYTEAFFGQGTRLTVV.

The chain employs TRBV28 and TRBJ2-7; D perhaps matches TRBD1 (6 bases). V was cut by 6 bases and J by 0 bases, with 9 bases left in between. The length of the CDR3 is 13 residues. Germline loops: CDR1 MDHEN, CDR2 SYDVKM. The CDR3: CASRGHDSYEQYF. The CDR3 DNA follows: TGTGCCAGCAGGGGACACGACTCCTACGAGCAGTACTTC.